This is a list of T cell receptor beta chains from one sample in a study of blood T cell repertoires in COVID-19. Libraries were prepared by immunoSEQ multiplex PCR; TCRdb keeps only in-frame clonotypes and omits some of them. The table includes 400,000 to 550,000 clones, approximately 90% detected once. Sequenced material: peripheral blood. The origin of the receptors is a woman in her thirties with acute or convalescent COVID-19. Each CDR3 is given with its conserved first and last residue. A D gene is named only where the DNA matches it firmly. Not every row has a clone size; where given, it reads once, few, many or a size class.

NA TRBJ2-7 TRBV3-1/TRBV3-2 once CASSQVATGPYEQYF TGTGCCAGCAGCCAAGTCGCTACAGGCCCCTACGAGCAGTACTTC
TRBD1 TRBJ1-6 TRBV6-2/TRBV6-3 NA CASSPRTGPLGGSPLHF TGTGCCAGCAGTCCAAGGACAGGGCCCCTTGGTGGTTCACCCCTCCACTTT
NA TRBJ2-5 TRBV24-1 NA CATSDSDSAGETQYF TGTGCCACCAGTGACTCGGACAGCGCTGGGGAGACCCAGTACTTC
TRBD1 TRBJ1-1 TRBV4-1 NA CASSQRTGGTEAFF TGCGCCAGCAGCCAAAGGACAGGGGGCACTGAAGCTTTCTTT
TRBD1 TRBJ1-2 TRBV30 NA CAWRGTVYGYTF TGTGCCTGGAGAGGGACAGTCTATGGCTACACCTTC
NA TRBJ1-1 TRBV5-4 NA CASSSPGGSEAFF TGTGCCAGCAGCAGCCCGGGGGGGTCTGAAGCTTTCTTT
TRBD1 TRBJ1-3 TRBV5-1 NA CASSKTGNPGNTIYF TGCGCCAGCAGCAAGACAGGGAATCCTGGAAACACCATATATTTT
NA TRBJ1-1 TRBV27 NA CASSLSGGLGTEAFF TGTGCCAGCAGTTTATCCGGGGGACTGGGGACTGAAGCTTTCTTT
NA TRBJ2-2 TRBV18 few CASSPPRGSTGELFF TGTGCCAGCTCACCCCCCCGGGGGTCCACCGGGGAGCTGTTTTTT
NA TRBJ1-1 TRBV3-1/TRBV3-2 NA CASSQAAVNTEAFF TGTGCCAGCAGCCAAGCCGCAGTGAACACTGAAGCTTTCTTT
TRBD2 TRBJ2-5 TRBV14 NA CASSRTGTSQYF TGTGCCAGCAGCCGAACCGGGACTAGTCAGTACTTC
NA TRBJ2-3 TRBV5-1 NA CASSWGDSTDTQYF TGCGCCAGCAGCTGGGGAGACAGCACAGATACGCAGTATTTT
NA TRBJ1-4 TRBV9 NA CASSVDPGQIQTREKLFF TGTGCCAGCAGCGTAGACCCCGGACAGATTCAAACTAGGGAAAAACTGTTTTTT
NA TRBJ2-5 TRBV19 NA CASSRGQETQYF TGTGCCAGTAGTCGGGGCCAAGAGACCCAGTACTTC
TRBD2 TRBJ2-7 TRBV5-1 NA CASSGTLLAGSYEQYF TGCGCCAGCAGCGGGACCCTACTAGCGGGGTCCTACGAGCAGTACTTC
NA TRBJ1-6 TRBV19 few CASSQQGDSPLHF TGTGCCAGTAGTCAGCAGGGCGATTCACCCCTCCACTTT
NA TRBJ2-1 TRBV9 NA CASSPSGTTYNEQFF TGTGCCAGCAGCCCTTCCGGGACAACATACAATGAGCAGTTCTTC
TRBD2 TRBJ2-3 TRBV3-1/TRBV3-2 once CASRLAGELTDTQYF TGTGCCAGCAGACTAGCGGGGGAGCTCACAGATACGCAGTATTTT
NA TRBJ1-2 TRBV5-4 few CASSLGDNYGYTF TGTGCCAGCAGCTTAGGGGATAACTATGGCTACACCTTC
TRBD1 TRBJ2-7 TRBV15 NA CATSSRQGSEQYF TGTGCCACCAGCAGCCGACAGGGCAGCGAGCAGTACTTC
NA TRBJ2-3 TRBV12-3/TRBV12-4 NA CASSPGDTQYF TGTGCCAGCAGCCCCGGTGATACGCAGTATTTT
NA TRBJ1-1 TRBV28 NA CASSQTRSSGNTEAFF TGTGCCAGCAGTCAAACCCGAAGTTCGGGGAACACTGAAGCTTTCTTT
TRBD2 TRBJ2-7 TRBV6-6 NA CASTPTAGGTYEQYF TGTGCCAGCACCCCCACCGCGGGGGGAACCTACGAGCAGTACTTC
NA TRBJ2-1 TRBV5-1 once CASSLEGRPSYNEQFF TGCGCCAGCAGCTTGGAGGGGAGGCCCTCCTACAATGAGCAGTTCTTC
NA TRBJ2-3 TRBV27 NA CASSLGGRDTQYF TGTGCCAGCAGTTTGGGAGGCCGAGATACGCAGTATTTT
TRBD2 TRBJ2-1 TRBV30 NA CAWSVELAGSYNEQFF TGTGCCTGGAGTGTAGAACTAGCGGGGTCCTACAATGAGCAGTTCTTC
TRBD1 TRBJ1-2 TRBV3-1/TRBV3-2 NA CASSQPGQTYGYTF TGTGCCAGCAGCCAGCCGGGACAGACATATGGCTACACCTTC
NA TRBJ2-5 TRBV5-6 NA CASSLGTPGTQYF TGTGCCAGCAGCTTGGGTACACCGGGGACCCAGTACTTC
TRBD2 TRBJ2-3 TRBV7-2 NA CASSFSGGVRGTQYF TGTGCCAGCAGCTTTAGCGGGGGCGTCCGGGGTACGCAGTATTTT
TRBD1 TRBJ1-4 TRBV5-1 NA CASSLGDREREKLFF TGCGCCAGCAGCTTGGGAGACAGGGAAAGGGAAAAACTGTTTTTT
TRBD1 TRBJ1-5 TRBV6-5 NA CASWDRVMGNQPQHF TGTGCCAGCTGGGACAGGGTTATGGGCAATCAGCCCCAGCATTTT
NA TRBJ1-5 TRBV10-3 NA CAISEGGQVNQPQHF TGTGCCATCAGTGAGGGGGGACAAGTCAATCAGCCCCAGCATTTT
TRBD2 TRBJ2-1 TRBV7-9 NA CASSARRGGPDNEQFF TGTGCCAGCAGCGCCCGGCGGGGGGGCCCGGACAATGAGCAGTTCTTC
NA TRBJ1-6 TRBV27 NA CAAGRGPDNSPLHF TGCGCGGCCGGGCGGGGGCCAGATAATTCACCCCTCCACTTT
NA TRBJ2-1 TRBV6-5 once CASTRSGSSYNEQFF TGTGCCAGCACCCGTAGCGGTAGCTCCTACAATGAGCAGTTCTTC
NA TRBJ1-2 TRBV19 NA CASSIVGGEYGYTF TGTGCCAGTAGTATCGTAGGGGGGGAATATGGCTACACCTTC
NA TRBJ2-5 TRBV27 NA CASSFQETQYF TGTGCCAGCAGTTTCCAGGAGACCCAGTACTTC
NA TRBJ2-3 TRBV1 NA CTSSSPGLAGSLPSTDTQYF TGCACCAGCAGCTCCCCGGGACTAGCGGGGAGTCTTCCTAGCACAGATACGCAGTATTTT